This T cell receptor (beta chain) came from a study of identical twins. TCRdb independently ran MiXCR on the 5' RACE reads; one entry per CDR3 protein. The sample carries roughly 770,000 distinct CDR3 sequences, over 15% recorded once. Germline CDR1 and CDR2: MNHEY and SVGAGI. The CDR3 length is 15 residues. V shed 1 base and J shed 3 bases, with 13 bases lying between them. These data were also filed under a second study, of T cells expressing NK-cell markers. That study adds: Only alpha-beta TCR T cells were sorted in several experiments, using an anti-gamma-delta TCR antibody.

The genes are TRBV6-5 and TRBJ2-7; TRBD1 or TRBD2 may be the D gene (6 bases each). The sample consisted of PBMCs. The sequence came from a woman aged 18 to 35 in good health. CDR3 DNA sequence: TGTGCCAGCAGTTACTTTTGGGGGGCGAACTACGAGCAGTACTTC. This translates into CASSYFWGANYEQYF.